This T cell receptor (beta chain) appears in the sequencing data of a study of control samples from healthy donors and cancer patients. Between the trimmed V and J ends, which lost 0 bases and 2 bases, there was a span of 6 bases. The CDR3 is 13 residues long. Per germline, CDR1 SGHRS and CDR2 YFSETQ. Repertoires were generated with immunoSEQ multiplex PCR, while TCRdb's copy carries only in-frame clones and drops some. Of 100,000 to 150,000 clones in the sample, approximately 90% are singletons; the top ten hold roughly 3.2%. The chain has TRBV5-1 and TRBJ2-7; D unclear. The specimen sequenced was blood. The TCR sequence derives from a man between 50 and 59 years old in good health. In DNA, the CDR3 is TGCGCCAGCAGCTTGGAAGACACCTACGAGCAGTACTTC. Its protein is CASSLEDTYEQYF.